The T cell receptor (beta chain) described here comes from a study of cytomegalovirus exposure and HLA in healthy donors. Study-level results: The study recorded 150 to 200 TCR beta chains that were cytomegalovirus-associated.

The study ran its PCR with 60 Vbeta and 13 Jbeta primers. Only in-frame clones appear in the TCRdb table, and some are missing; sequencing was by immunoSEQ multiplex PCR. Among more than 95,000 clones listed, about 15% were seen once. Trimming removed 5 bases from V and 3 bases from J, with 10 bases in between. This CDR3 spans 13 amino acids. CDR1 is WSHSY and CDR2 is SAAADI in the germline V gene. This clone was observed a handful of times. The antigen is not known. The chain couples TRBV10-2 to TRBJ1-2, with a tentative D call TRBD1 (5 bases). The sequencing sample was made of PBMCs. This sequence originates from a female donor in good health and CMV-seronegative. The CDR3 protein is CASSLQDYYGYTF. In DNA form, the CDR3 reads TGCGCCAGCAGTCTACAGGATTACTATGGCTACACCTTC.